This T cell receptor beta chain appears in the sequencing data of a study of blood T cell repertoires in COVID-19. Background on the study: T cells, B-cell-depleted T cells, or PBMCs supplied cDNA or gDNA.

CDR3 length equals 14 residues. Trimming took 3 bases from V and 4 from J; bases not matched to a gene: 2. Germline loops: CDR1 LGHNA, CDR2 YNFKEQ. As handled by the study authors: Quantification of nucleated cells was approximated via reference gene primer amplification. The method was immunoSEQ multiplex PCR; TCRdb's version includes in-frame clones alone and lacks a portion of them. That table supplies the V and J calls and clone size; D and trimming were determined from the DNA. The sample lists 170,000 or so clones, 80% to 85% occurring once. This clonotype was sampled from a man aged 18 to 30 with active or convalescent COVID-19. The sequencing sample was made of peripheral blood. The V gene is TRBV4-2, the J gene TRBJ1-5; TRBD1 aligns across 8 bases. The CDR3 DNA reads as TGTGCCAGCAGCCATACAGGGGGGAATCAGCCCCAGCATTTT. Residues: CASSHTGGNQPQHF.